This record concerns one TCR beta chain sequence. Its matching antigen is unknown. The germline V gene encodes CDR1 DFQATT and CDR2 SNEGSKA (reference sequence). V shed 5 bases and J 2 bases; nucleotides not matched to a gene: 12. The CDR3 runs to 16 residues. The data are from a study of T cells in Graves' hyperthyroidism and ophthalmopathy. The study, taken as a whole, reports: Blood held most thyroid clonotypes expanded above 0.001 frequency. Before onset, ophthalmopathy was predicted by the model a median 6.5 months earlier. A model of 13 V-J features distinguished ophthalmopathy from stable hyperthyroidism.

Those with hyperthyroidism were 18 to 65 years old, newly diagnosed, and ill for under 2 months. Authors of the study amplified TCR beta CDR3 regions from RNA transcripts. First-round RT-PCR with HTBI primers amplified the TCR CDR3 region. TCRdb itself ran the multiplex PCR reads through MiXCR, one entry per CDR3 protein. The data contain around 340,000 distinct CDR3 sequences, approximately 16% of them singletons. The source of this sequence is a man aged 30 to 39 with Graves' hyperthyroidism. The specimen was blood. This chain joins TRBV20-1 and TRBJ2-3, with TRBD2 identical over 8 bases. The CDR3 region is CSAPSGTRYFTDTQYF. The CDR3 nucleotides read TGCAGTGCTCCATCCGGGACTAGATACTTCACAGATACGCAGTATTTT.